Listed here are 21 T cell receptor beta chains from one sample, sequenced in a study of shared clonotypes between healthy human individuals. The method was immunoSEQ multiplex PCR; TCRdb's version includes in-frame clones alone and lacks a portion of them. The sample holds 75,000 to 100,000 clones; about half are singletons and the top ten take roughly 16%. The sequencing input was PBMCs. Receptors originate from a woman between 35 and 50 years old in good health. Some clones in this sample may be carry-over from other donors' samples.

CDR3 amino acids: CASSLAIAGGDEQYF. CDR3 DNA sequence: TGTGCCAGCAGCTTGGCAATAGCGGGAGGTGACGAGCAGTACTTC. The chain joins TRBV5-4 to TRBJ2-7; 10 nucleotides line up with TRBD2. This CDR3 is built from 15 residues. Per germline, CDR1 SGHNT and CDR2 YYREEE (reference sequence). V shed 0 bases and J 5 bases; nucleotides not matched to a gene: 5.

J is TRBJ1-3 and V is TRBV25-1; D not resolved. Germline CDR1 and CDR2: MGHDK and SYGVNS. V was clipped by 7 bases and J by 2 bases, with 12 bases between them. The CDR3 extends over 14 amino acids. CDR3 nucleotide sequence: TGTGCCAGCATCCCCAAAGGAGCTGGAAACACCATATATTTT. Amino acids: CASIPKGAGNTIYF.

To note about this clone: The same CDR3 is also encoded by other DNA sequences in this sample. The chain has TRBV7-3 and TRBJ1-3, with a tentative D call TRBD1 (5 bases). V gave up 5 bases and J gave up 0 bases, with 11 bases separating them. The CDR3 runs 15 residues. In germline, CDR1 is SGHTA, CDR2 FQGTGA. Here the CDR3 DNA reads TGTGCCAGCAGCCAGGGACCAAGCTCTGGAAACACCATATATTTT. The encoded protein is CASSQGPSSGNTIYF.

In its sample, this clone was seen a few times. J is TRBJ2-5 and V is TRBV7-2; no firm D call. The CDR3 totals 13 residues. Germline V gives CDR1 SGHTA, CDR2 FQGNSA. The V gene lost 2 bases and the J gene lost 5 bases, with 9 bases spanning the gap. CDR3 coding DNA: TGTGCCAGCAGCTTAAATCCCCGGGAGACCCAGTACTTC. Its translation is CASSLNPRETQYF. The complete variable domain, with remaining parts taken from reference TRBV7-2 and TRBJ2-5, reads GAGVSQSPSNKVTEKGKDVELRCDPISGHTALYWYRQSLGQGLEFLIYFQGNSAPDKSGLPSDRFSAERTGGSVSTLTIQRTQQEDSAVYLCASSLNPRETQYFGPGTRLLVL.

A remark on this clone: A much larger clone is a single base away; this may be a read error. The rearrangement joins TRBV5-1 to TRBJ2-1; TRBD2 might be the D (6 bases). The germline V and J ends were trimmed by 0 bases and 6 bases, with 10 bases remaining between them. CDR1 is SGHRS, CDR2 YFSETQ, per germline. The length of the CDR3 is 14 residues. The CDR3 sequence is CASSLVLAPNEQFF. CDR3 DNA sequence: TGCGCCAGCAGCTTGGTCCTAGCGCCCAATGAGCAGTTCTTC.

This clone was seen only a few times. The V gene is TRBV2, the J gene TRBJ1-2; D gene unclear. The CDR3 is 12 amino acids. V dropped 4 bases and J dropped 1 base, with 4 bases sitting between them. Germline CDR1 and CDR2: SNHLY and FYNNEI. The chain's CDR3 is CASSGHNYGYTF. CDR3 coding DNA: TGTGCCAGCAGTGGGCATAACTATGGCTACACCTTC.

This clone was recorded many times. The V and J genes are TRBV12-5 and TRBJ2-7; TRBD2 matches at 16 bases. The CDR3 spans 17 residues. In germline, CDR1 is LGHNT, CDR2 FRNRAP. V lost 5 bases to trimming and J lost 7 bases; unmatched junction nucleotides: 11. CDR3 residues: CASGTISPGLAGGEQYF. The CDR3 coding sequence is TGTGCTAGTGGTACGATCTCACCGGGACTAGCGGGAGGGGAGCAGTACTTC.

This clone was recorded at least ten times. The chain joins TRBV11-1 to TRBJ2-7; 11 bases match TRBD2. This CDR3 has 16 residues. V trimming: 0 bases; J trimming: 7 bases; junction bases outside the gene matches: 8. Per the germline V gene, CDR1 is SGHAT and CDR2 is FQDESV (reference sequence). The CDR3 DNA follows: TGTGCCAGCAGCTTAGCGCAACTAGCGGGAGTCGGAGAGCAGTACTTC. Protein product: CASSLAQLAGVGEQYF.

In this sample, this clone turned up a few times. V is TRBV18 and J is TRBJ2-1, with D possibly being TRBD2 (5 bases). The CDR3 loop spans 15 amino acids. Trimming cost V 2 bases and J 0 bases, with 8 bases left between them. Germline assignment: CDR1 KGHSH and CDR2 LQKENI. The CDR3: CASSPTRSSYNEQFF. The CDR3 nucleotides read TGTGCCAGCTCACCAACTAGGAGCTCCTACAATGAGCAGTTCTTC.

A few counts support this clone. In DNA form, the CDR3 reads TGTGCCAGCAGTGGTGGGCGGGAGTCGGACGAGCAGTACTTC. The encoded protein is CASSGGRESDEQYF. V gene TRBV2 combines with J gene TRBJ2-7; 7 bases agree with TRBD2. Trimming at V came to 4 bases and at J to 5 bases, leaving 8 bases not matched to a gene. The CDR3 consists of 14 residues. Germline loops: CDR1 SNHLY, CDR2 FYNNEI.

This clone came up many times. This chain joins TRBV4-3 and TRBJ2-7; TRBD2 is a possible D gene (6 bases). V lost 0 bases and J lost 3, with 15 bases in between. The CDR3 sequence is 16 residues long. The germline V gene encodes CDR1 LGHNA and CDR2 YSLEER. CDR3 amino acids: CASSQDQTGVIYEQYF. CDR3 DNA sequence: TGCGCCAGCAGCCAAGATCAGACGGGAGTGATCTACGAGCAGTACTTC.

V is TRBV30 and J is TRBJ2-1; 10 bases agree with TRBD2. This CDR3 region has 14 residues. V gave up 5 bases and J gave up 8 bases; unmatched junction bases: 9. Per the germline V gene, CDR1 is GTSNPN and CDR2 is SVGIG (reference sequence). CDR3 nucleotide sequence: TGTGCCTGGTGGCCGGGACTAGCGCCTGATGAGCAGTTCTTC. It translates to CAWWPGLAPDEQFF.

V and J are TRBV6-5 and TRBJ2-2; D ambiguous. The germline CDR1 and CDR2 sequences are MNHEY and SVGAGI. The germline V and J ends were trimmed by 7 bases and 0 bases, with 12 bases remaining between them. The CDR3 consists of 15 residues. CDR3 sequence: CASTSSWANTGELFF. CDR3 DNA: TGTGCCAGCACCTCTTCTTGGGCGAACACCGGGGAGCTGTTTTTT.

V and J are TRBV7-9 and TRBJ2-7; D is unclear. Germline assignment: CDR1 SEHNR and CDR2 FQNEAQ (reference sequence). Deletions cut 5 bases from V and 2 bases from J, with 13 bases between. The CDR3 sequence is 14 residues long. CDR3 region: CASSETFSAYEQYF. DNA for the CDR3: TGTGCCAGCAGCGAAACGTTTTCCGCCTACGAGCAGTACTTC.

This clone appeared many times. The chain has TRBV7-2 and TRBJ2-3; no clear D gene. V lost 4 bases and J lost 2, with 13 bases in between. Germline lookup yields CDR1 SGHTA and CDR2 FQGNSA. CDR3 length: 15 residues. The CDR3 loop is CASSWLGGPTDTQYF. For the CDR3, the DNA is TGTGCCAGCAGCTGGTTGGGCGGCCCCACAGATACGCAGTATTTT.

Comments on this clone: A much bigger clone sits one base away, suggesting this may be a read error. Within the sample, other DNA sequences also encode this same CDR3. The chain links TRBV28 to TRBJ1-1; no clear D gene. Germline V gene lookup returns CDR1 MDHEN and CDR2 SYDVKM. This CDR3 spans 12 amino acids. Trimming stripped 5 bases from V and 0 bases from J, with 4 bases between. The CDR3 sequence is CASSPMNTEAFF. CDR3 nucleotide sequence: TGTGCCAGCAGTCCAATGAACACTGAAGCTTTCTTT. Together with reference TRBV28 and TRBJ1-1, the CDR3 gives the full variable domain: DVKVTQSSRYLVKRTGEKVFLECVQDMDHENMFWYRQDPGLGLRLIYFSYDVKMKEKGDIPEGYSVSREKKERFSLILESASTNQTSMYLCASSPMNTEAFFGQGTRLTVV.

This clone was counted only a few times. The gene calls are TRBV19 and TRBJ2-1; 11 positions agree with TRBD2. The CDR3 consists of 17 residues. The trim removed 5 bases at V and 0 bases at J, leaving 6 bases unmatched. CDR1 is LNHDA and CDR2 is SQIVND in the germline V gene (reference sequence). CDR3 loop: CASSGGLAEISYNEQFF. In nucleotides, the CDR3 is TGTGCCAGTAGTGGGGGACTAGCGGAAATCTCCTACAATGAGCAGTTCTTC.

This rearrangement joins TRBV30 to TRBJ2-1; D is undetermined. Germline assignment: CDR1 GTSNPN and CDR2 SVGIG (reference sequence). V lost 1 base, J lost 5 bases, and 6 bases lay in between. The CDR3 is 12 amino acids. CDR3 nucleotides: TGTGCCTGGAGTGGGGTAAACAATGAGCAGTTCTTC. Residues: CAWSGVNNEQFF.

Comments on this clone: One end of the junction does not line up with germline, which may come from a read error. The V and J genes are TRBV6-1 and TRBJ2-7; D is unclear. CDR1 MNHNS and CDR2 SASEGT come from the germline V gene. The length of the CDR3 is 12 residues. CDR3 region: CASSEGRLWHGF. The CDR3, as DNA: TGTGCCAGCAGTGAAGGTCGGCTTTGGCACGGGTTC.

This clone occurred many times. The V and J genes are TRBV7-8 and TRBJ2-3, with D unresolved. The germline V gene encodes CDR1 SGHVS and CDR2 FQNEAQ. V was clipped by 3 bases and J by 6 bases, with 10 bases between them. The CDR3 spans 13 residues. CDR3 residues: CASSLSGRDTQYF. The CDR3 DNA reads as TGTGCCAGCAGCTTGAGTGGTCGGGATACGCAGTATTTT.

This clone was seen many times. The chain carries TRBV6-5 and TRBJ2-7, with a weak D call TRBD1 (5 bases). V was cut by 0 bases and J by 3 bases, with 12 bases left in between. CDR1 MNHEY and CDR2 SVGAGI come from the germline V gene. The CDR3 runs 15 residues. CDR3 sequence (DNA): TGTGCCAGCAGTTACTCGACAGACATTTACTACGAGCAGTACTTC. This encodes CASSYSTDIYYEQYF.